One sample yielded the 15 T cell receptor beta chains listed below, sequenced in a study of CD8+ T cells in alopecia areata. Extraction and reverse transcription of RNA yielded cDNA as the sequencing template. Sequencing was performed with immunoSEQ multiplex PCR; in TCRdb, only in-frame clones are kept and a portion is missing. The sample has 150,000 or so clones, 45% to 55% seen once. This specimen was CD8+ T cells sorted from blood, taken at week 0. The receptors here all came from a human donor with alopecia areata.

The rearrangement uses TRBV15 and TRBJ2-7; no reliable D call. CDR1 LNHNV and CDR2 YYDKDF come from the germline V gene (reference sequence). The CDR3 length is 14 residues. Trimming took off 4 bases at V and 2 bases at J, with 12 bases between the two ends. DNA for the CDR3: TGTGCCACCAGCACCGAAGCAATAGCCTACGAGCAGTACTTC. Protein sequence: CATSTEAIAYEQYF.

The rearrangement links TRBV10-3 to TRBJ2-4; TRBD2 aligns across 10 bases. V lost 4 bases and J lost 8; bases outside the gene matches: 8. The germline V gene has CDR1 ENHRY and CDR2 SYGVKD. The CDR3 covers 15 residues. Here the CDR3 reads CAISVSGGMDDIQYF. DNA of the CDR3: TGTGCCATCAGTGTTAGCGGGGGGATGGACGACATTCAGTACTTC.

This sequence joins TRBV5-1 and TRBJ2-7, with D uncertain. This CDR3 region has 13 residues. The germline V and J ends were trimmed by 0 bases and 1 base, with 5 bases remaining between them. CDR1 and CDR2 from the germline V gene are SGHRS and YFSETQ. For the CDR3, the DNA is TGCGCCAGCAGCTTGGTCGATTCCTACGAGCAGTACTTC. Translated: CASSLVDSYEQYF.

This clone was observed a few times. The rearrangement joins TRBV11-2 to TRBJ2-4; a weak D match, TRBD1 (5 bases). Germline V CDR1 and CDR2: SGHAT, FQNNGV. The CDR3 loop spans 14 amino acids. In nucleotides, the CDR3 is TGTGTCAGGGCTCCTAGGGCTCGTCGTAACATTCAGTACTTC. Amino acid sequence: CVRAPRARRNIQYF.

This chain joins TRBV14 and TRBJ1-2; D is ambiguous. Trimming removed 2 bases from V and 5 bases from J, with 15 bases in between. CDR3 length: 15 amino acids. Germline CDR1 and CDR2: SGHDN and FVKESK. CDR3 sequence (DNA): TGTGCCAGCAGCCAAAGTCAGTCGGGGAGGTATGGCTACACCTTC. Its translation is CASSQSQSGRYGYTF.

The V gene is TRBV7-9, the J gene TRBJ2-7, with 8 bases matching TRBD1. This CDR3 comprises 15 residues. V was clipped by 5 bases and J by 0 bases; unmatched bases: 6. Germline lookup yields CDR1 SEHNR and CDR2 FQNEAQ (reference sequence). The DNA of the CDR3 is TGTGCCAGCAGCCCACAGGGGGTGTCCTCCTACGAGCAGTACTTC. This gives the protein CASSPQGVSSYEQYF.

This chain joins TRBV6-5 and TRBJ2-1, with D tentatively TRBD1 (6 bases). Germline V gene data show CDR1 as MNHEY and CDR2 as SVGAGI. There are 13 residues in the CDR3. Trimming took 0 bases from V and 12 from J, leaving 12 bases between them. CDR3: CASSYSEGVLQFF. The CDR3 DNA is TGTGCCAGCAGTTACTCCGAGGGGGTACTGCAGTTCTTC.

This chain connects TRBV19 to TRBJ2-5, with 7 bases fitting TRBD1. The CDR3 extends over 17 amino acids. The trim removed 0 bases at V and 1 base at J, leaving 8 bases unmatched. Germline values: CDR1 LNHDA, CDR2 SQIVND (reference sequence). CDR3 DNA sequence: TGTGCCAGTAGTATAGATCTCGAGACAGGGCCCCAAGAGACCCAGTACTTC. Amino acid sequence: CASSIDLETGPQETQYF.

The CDR3 protein is CASSTGGYEQYF. DNA of the CDR3: TGTGCCAGCAGCACAGGGGGGTACGAGCAGTACTTC. The chain recombines TRBV25-1 with TRBJ2-7; 8 bases are a match to TRBD1. Looked up from germline, CDR1 is MGHDK and CDR2 is SYGVNS. Trimming removed 6 bases from V and 4 bases from J; junction bases left unmatched: 2. This CDR3 comprises 12 residues.

For the CDR3, the DNA is TGTGCCAGCAGCCAAGAGGCCAGGTCCGAGCAGTACTTC. Its translation is CASSQEARSEQYF. The V call is TRBV14, the J call TRBJ2-7; no clear D gene. CDR1 and CDR2 from the germline V gene are SGHDN and FVKESK. The V gene lost 0 bases and the J gene lost 6 bases, with 9 bases spanning the gap. The CDR3 runs 13 residues.

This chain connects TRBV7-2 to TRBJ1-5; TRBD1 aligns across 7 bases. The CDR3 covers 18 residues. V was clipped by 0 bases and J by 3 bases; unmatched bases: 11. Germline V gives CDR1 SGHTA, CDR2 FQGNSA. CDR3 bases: TGTGCCAGCAGCTTAGCGCCGAAGAGACAGGGTTACAATCAGCCCCAGCATTTT. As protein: CASSLAPKRQGYNQPQHF.

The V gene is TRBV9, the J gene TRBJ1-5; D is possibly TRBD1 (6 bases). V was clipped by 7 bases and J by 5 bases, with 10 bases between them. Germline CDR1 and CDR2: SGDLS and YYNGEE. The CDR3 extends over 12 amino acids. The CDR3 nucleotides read TGTGCCAGCTCAAAGGGGGATCAGCCCCAGCATTTT. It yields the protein CASSKGDQPQHF.

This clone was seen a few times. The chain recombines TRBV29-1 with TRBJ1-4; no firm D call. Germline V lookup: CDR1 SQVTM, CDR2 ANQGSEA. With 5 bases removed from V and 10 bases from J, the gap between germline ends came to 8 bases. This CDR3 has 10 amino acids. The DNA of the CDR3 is TGCAGCGTTCTTGATGGAAAACTGTTTTTT. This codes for CSVLDGKLFF.

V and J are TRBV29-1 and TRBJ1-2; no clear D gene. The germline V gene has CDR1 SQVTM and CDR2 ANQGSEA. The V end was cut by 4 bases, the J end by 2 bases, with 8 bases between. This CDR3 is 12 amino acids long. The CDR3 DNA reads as TGCAGCGTTGTCCGGGAGAACTATGGCTACACCTTC. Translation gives CSVVRENYGYTF.

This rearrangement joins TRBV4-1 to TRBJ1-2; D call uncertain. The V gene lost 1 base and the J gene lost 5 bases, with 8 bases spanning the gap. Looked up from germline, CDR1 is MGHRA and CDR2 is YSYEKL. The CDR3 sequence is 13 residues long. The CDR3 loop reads CASSQAHKYGYTF. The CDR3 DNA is TGCGCCAGCAGCCAAGCCCACAAATATGGCTACACCTTC.